This paragraph covers one TCR beta chain sequence. This entry comes from a study of blood T cell repertoires in COVID-19. Some clones are missing from TCRdb's copy, which holds only in-frame ones; the method was immunoSEQ multiplex PCR. The sample has 400,000 to 500,000 clones, around nine tenths seen once. CDR1 and CDR2 (germline): MNHEY, SVGAGI. The CDR3 is 15 amino acids. V dropped 6 bases and J dropped 1 base, with 14 bases sitting between them. The gene calls are TRBV6-5 and TRBJ2-3, with a weak D call TRBD1 (6 bases). The sample was PBMCs or T cells enriched from blood (not recorded which). This sequence was found in a woman younger than 30 who had been exposed to COVID-19. CDR3 region: CASRGATYGTDTQYF. Written as DNA, the CDR3 is TGTGCCAGCAGGGGGGCAACGTATGGCACAGATACGCAGTATTTT.